Listed below are T cell receptor beta chains from one sample, sequenced in a study of human T cells and chemical hapten exposure. TCRdb re-derived calls from the 5' RACE reads in MiXCR, one entry per CDR3 protein. The profile shows more than 60,000 distinct CDR3 sequences, more than 15% of them singletons. The source is a female donor in good health. Both conserved end residues are part of each CDR3. The D gene is left open where the match is weak. A clone size is listed for some rows: how often the clone was seen (once, few, many), or a class if it is expanded.

V gene: TRBV28
J gene: TRBJ1-6
D gene: .
clone size: .
CDR3 protein: CASSSTGNYSPLHF
CDR3 DNA: TGTGCCAGCAGTTCGACAGGAAACTATTCACCCCTCCACTTT

V gene: TRBV12-3/TRBV12-4
J gene: TRBJ1-4
D gene: .
clone size: .
CDR3 protein: CASSWLGIREKLFF
CDR3 DNA: TGTGCCAGCAGTTGGCTGGGGATACGTGAAAAACTGTTTTTT

V gene: TRBV6-5
J gene: TRBJ2-7
D gene: .
clone size: .
CDR3 protein: CASNQGYEQYF
CDR3 DNA: TGTGCCAGCAACCAGGGGTACGAGCAGTACTTC

V gene: TRBV7-2
J gene: TRBJ2-1
D gene: .
clone size: .
CDR3 protein: CASSLEAGWDNEQFF
CDR3 DNA: TGTGCCAGCAGCTTAGAGGCGGGGTGGGACAATGAGCAGTTCTTC

V gene: TRBV9
J gene: TRBJ1-2
D gene: .
clone size: many
CDR3 protein: CASSVGWGYGYTF
CDR3 DNA: TGTGCCAGCAGCGTGGGCTGGGGCTATGGCTACACCTTC

V gene: TRBV20-1
J gene: TRBJ2-3
D gene: TRBD1
clone size: .
CDR3 protein: CSAQTGGERDTQYF
CDR3 DNA: TGCAGTGCTCAGACAGGGGGCGAGAGGGATACGCAGTATTTT

V gene: TRBV12-3/TRBV12-4
J gene: TRBJ2-1
D gene: TRBD1
clone size: .
CDR3 protein: CASSPDRGIDEQFF
CDR3 DNA: TGTGCCAGCAGCCCGGACAGGGGAATCGATGAGCAGTTCTTC

V gene: TRBV10-3
J gene: TRBJ2-7
D gene: .
clone size: .
CDR3 protein: CAIAGGALYEQYF
CDR3 DNA: TGTGCCATCGCCGGAGGGGCTCTGTACGAGCAGTACTTC

V gene: TRBV7-2
J gene: TRBJ2-5
D gene: .
clone size: few
CDR3 protein: CASSLSRGETQYF
CDR3 DNA: TGTGCCAGCAGCTTATCTAGGGGGGAGACCCAGTACTTC

V gene: TRBV6-1
J gene: TRBJ2-5
D gene: .
clone size: many
CDR3 protein: CASSEAPLFGLKAAQYF
CDR3 DNA: TGTGCCAGCAGTGAAGCTCCCCTCTTCGGGCTGAAGGCGGCCCAGTACTTC

V gene: TRBV4-1
J gene: TRBJ2-4
D gene: TRBD2
clone size: few
CDR3 protein: CASSPGPQRGVAKNIQYF
CDR3 DNA: TGCGCCAGCAGCCCAGGACCCCAGCGGGGGGTAGCCAAAAACATTCAGTACTTC

V gene: TRBV4-3
J gene: TRBJ1-2
D gene: .
clone size: .
CDR3 protein: CASSQDRRGSGYTF
CDR3 DNA: TGCGCCAGCAGCCAAGATCGGAGGGGCAGTGGCTACACCTTC

V gene: TRBV27
J gene: TRBJ1-3
D gene: .
clone size: few
CDR3 protein: CASTTHLSGNTIYF
CDR3 DNA: TGTGCCAGCACCACACACCTCTCTGGAAACACCATATATTTT

V gene: TRBV20-1
J gene: TRBJ1-5
D gene: .
clone size: few
CDR3 protein: CSATQGWGNQPQHF
CDR3 DNA: TGCAGTGCCACACAGGGATGGGGCAATCAGCCCCAGCATTTT

V gene: TRBV20-1
J gene: TRBJ1-1
D gene: .
clone size: many
CDR3 protein: CSARAPIRGNTEAFF
CDR3 DNA: TGCAGTGCTAGAGCCCCGATTAGGGGGAACACTGAAGCTTTCTTT

V gene: TRBV11-2
J gene: TRBJ2-3
D gene: TRBD2
clone size: .
CDR3 protein: CASSSIGGGGNTDTQYF
CDR3 DNA: TGTGCCAGCAGCTCCATTGGCGGGGGGGGAAACACAGATACGCAGTATTTT

V gene: TRBV20-1
J gene: TRBJ1-2
D gene: TRBD1
clone size: .
CDR3 protein: CSAFNPGTEGYTF
CDR3 DNA: TGCAGTGCTTTTAATCCCGGGACAGAGGGCTACACCTTC

V gene: TRBV15
J gene: TRBJ2-1
D gene: TRBD2
clone size: .
CDR3 protein: CATSRQRGGVNEQFF
CDR3 DNA: TGTGCCACCAGCAGACAGCGGGGGGGCGTAAATGAGCAGTTCTTC

V gene: TRBV29-1
J gene: TRBJ1-1
D gene: .
clone size: few
CDR3 protein: CSVEFGTEAFF
CDR3 DNA: TGCAGCGTTGAATTTGGGACTGAAGCTTTCTTT

V gene: TRBV12-3/TRBV12-4
J gene: TRBJ2-5
D gene: TRBD1
clone size: .
CDR3 protein: CASREDRGKETQYF
CDR3 DNA: TGTGCCAGCAGAGAGGACAGGGGTAAAGAGACCCAGTACTTC

V gene: TRBV4-3
J gene: TRBJ1-1
D gene: .
clone size: .
CDR3 protein: CASSLFLSPYTEAFF
CDR3 DNA: TGCGCCAGCAGCCTCTTCTTATCTCCTTACACTGAAGCTTTCTTT

V gene: TRBV20-1
J gene: TRBJ1-1
D gene: .
clone size: many
CDR3 protein: CSARDIDTANTEAFF
CDR3 DNA: TGCAGTGCTAGAGATATCGACACAGCGAACACTGAAGCTTTCTTT

V gene: TRBV30
J gene: TRBJ2-2
D gene: TRBD2
clone size: few
CDR3 protein: CAWSVGLAGPGELFF
CDR3 DNA: TGTGCCTGGAGTGTGGGACTAGCGGGACCCGGGGAGCTGTTTTTT

V gene: TRBV3-1
J gene: TRBJ2-1
D gene: .
clone size: many
CDR3 protein: CASSLGLALYNEQFF
CDR3 DNA: TGTGCCAGCAGCCTGGGACTGGCCCTCTACAATGAGCAGTTCTTC

V gene: TRBV6-1
J gene: TRBJ1-3
D gene: .
clone size: medium-sized
CDR3 protein: CASSAVGITGNTIYF
CDR3 DNA: TGTGCCAGCAGTGCCGTGGGGATAACTGGAAACACCATATATTTT

V gene: TRBV7-8
J gene: TRBJ2-1
D gene: TRBD2
clone size: .
CDR3 protein: CASSFRLAGIYNEQFF
CDR3 DNA: TGTGCCAGCAGCTTTAGACTAGCGGGAATCTACAATGAGCAGTTCTTC

V gene: TRBV5-1
J gene: TRBJ2-5
D gene: TRBD1
clone size: .
CDR3 protein: CASSSSGTGRETQYF
CDR3 DNA: TGCGCCAGCAGCTCATCCGGGACAGGGCGAGAGACCCAGTACTTC

V gene: TRBV5-6
J gene: TRBJ1-1
D gene: .
clone size: few
CDR3 protein: CASSNWIEAFF
CDR3 DNA: TGTGCCAGCAGTAACTGGATTGAAGCTTTCTTT

V gene: TRBV24-1
J gene: TRBJ2-2
D gene: .
clone size: .
CDR3 protein: CATSDFGDSNTGELFF
CDR3 DNA: TGTGCCACCAGTGATTTCGGGGACTCGAACACCGGGGAGCTGTTTTTT

V gene: TRBV12-3/TRBV12-4
J gene: TRBJ2-1
D gene: TRBD1
clone size: few
CDR3 protein: CASSATRTGRNYNEQFF
CDR3 DNA: TGTGCCAGCAGTGCGACGCGGACAGGACGAAATTACAATGAGCAGTTCTTC

V gene: TRBV11-3
J gene: TRBJ2-1
D gene: .
clone size: once
CDR3 protein: CASSLEGRESDEQFF
CDR3 DNA: TGTGCCAGCAGCTTAGAGGGCAGGGAGTCCGATGAGCAGTTCTTC

V gene: TRBV28
J gene: TRBJ1-2
D gene: .
clone size: few
CDR3 protein: CASSFEGGNGYTF
CDR3 DNA: TGTGCCAGCAGTTTCGAGGGAGGTAATGGCTACACCTTC

V gene: TRBV9
J gene: TRBJ2-7
D gene: .
clone size: .
CDR3 protein: CASSVLGVPYEQYF
CDR3 DNA: TGTGCCAGCAGCGTACTGGGGGTTCCCTACGAGCAGTACTTC

V gene: TRBV28
J gene: TRBJ2-1
D gene: .
clone size: .
CDR3 protein: CASSLTSRHNEQFF
CDR3 DNA: TGTGCCAGCAGTCTCACCTCCCGACACAATGAGCAGTTCTTC

V gene: TRBV7-2
J gene: TRBJ1-6
D gene: TRBD1
clone size: .
CDR3 protein: CASSPQGESSPLHF
CDR3 DNA: TGTGCCAGCAGCCCACAGGGGGAGTCTTCACCCCTCCACTTT

V gene: TRBV18
J gene: TRBJ2-6
D gene: .
clone size: .
CDR3 protein: CASSPGGGLFSGANVLTF
CDR3 DNA: TGTGCCAGCTCACCAGGTGGGGGCCTTTTCTCTGGGGCCAACGTCCTGACTTTC

V gene: TRBV20-1
J gene: TRBJ1-5
D gene: .
clone size: .
CDR3 protein: CSAMEDTTGQPQHF
CDR3 DNA: TGCAGTGCTATGGAGGATACCACGGGGCAGCCCCAGCATTTT

V gene: TRBV20-1
J gene: TRBJ1-5
D gene: .
clone size: .
CDR3 protein: CSARADGQSNQPQHF
CDR3 DNA: TGCAGTGCTAGAGCGGACGGTCAAAGCAATCAGCCCCAGCATTTT

V gene: TRBV3-1
J gene: TRBJ1-4
D gene: .
clone size: .
CDR3 protein: CASSRRGAGDEKLFF
CDR3 DNA: TGTGCCAGCAGCCGGCGGGGCGCGGGGGATGAAAAACTGTTTTTT

V gene: TRBV4-1
J gene: TRBJ1-1
D gene: .
clone size: few
CDR3 protein: CASSPVWTQNTEAFF
CDR3 DNA: TGCGCCAGCAGCCCTGTATGGACCCAGAACACTGAAGCTTTCTTT

V gene: TRBV6-2/TRBV6-3
J gene: TRBJ2-5
D gene: .
clone size: few
CDR3 protein: CASSYPPPGGKLRETQYF
CDR3 DNA: TGTGCCAGCAGTTACCCCCCCCCCGGGGGCAAACTACGGGAGACCCAGTACTTC

V gene: TRBV10-3
J gene: TRBJ2-2
D gene: TRBD1
clone size: .
CDR3 protein: CAIRTTGDTGELFF
CDR3 DNA: TGTGCCATCAGGACCACAGGGGACACCGGGGAGCTGTTTTTT

V gene: TRBV3-1
J gene: TRBJ2-2
D gene: .
clone size: few
CDR3 protein: CASSQEGGRLLTGELFF
CDR3 DNA: TGTGCCAGCAGCCAAGAGGGAGGCAGGCTGCTCACCGGGGAGCTGTTTTTT

V gene: TRBV20-1
J gene: TRBJ1-2
D gene: TRBD1
clone size: many
CDR3 protein: CSARPGQGPYGYTF
CDR3 DNA: TGCAGTGCTAGACCGGGACAGGGTCCCTATGGCTACACCTTC

V gene: TRBV6-2/TRBV6-3
J gene: TRBJ2-1
D gene: TRBD2
clone size: .
CDR3 protein: CASRSSGGTTEQFF
CDR3 DNA: TGTGCCAGCAGATCAAGCGGGGGTACAACTGAGCAGTTCTTC

V gene: TRBV12-3/TRBV12-4
J gene: TRBJ2-3
D gene: TRBD1
clone size: .
CDR3 protein: CASSSRTGGSSTDTQYF
CDR3 DNA: TGTGCCAGCAGCTCCCGGACAGGGGGTTCTAGCACAGATACGCAGTATTTT

V gene: TRBV2
J gene: TRBJ2-3
D gene: .
clone size: few
CDR3 protein: CASGGRGSTDTQYF
CDR3 DNA: TGTGCCAGCGGGGGCCGGGGTTCCACAGATACGCAGTATTTT

V gene: TRBV7-8
J gene: TRBJ1-4
D gene: .
clone size: many
CDR3 protein: CASSSQRGTNEKLFF
CDR3 DNA: TGTGCCAGCAGCTCACAAAGGGGAACTAATGAAAAACTGTTTTTT

V gene: TRBV12-3/TRBV12-4
J gene: TRBJ1-1
D gene: .
clone size: .
CDR3 protein: CASSLPGRAPTEAFF
CDR3 DNA: TGTGCCAGCAGCCTTCCCGGAAGGGCCCCCACTGAAGCTTTCTTT

V gene: TRBV20-1
J gene: TRBJ2-7
D gene: .
clone size: .
CDR3 protein: CSAAPPGGVTHYEQYF
CDR3 DNA: TGCAGTGCTGCCCCCCCCGGTGGGGTCACTCATTACGAGCAGTACTTC

V gene: TRBV27
J gene: TRBJ2-3
D gene: .
clone size: .
CDR3 protein: CASGGGLSTQYF
CDR3 DNA: TGTGCCAGCGGGGGGGGCCTAAGTACGCAGTATTTT

V gene: TRBV9
J gene: TRBJ1-6
D gene: TRBD1
clone size: .
CDR3 protein: CASSVTGTNSPLHF
CDR3 DNA: TGTGCCAGCAGCGTGACAGGGACGAATTCACCCCTCCACTTT

V gene: TRBV28
J gene: TRBJ1-2
D gene: .
clone size: few
CDR3 protein: CASSLSPPGSYGYTF
CDR3 DNA: TGTGCCAGCAGTTTAAGTCCTCCCGGCAGCTATGGCTACACCTTC

V gene: TRBV4-2
J gene: TRBJ2-7
D gene: TRBD2
clone size: few
CDR3 protein: CASSQDLREFRNEQYF
CDR3 DNA: TGTGCCAGCAGCCAAGATCTGCGGGAGTTTCGCAACGAGCAGTACTTC

V gene: TRBV12-3/TRBV12-4
J gene: TRBJ2-4
D gene: .
clone size: few
CDR3 protein: CASSFIGSLAKNIQYF
CDR3 DNA: TGTGCCAGCAGTTTTATTGGAAGCCTAGCCAAAAACATTCAGTACTTC

V gene: TRBV7-2
J gene: TRBJ2-2
D gene: .
clone size: .
CDR3 protein: CASSQPNSYTGELFF
CDR3 DNA: TGTGCCAGCAGCCAACCTAACAGTTACACCGGGGAGCTGTTTTTT

V gene: TRBV20-1
J gene: TRBJ2-1
D gene: .
clone size: .
CDR3 protein: CSARGPTSSYNEQFF
CDR3 DNA: TGCAGTGCTAGAGGACCCACCAGCTCCTACAATGAGCAGTTCTTC

V gene: TRBV28
J gene: TRBJ2-3
D gene: TRBD1
clone size: many
CDR3 protein: CASGGQGTMMDTQYF
CDR3 DNA: TGTGCCAGCGGCGGACAGGGGACTATGATGGATACGCAGTATTTT

V gene: TRBV4-3
J gene: TRBJ1-1
D gene: .
clone size: .
CDR3 protein: CASSQGGRGSTEAFF
CDR3 DNA: TGCGCCAGCAGCCAAGGAGGGCGGGGGAGCACTGAAGCTTTCTTT

V gene: TRBV6-5
J gene: TRBJ2-5
D gene: TRBD2
clone size: .
CDR3 protein: CASSYGLAGETQYF
CDR3 DNA: TGTGCCAGCAGTTATGGGCTAGCGGGAGAGACCCAGTACTTC